What follows are 25 T cell receptor beta chains derived from one specimen sequenced in a study of blood T cell repertoires in COVID-19. Assay used: immunoSEQ multiplex PCR; TCRdb lists only in-frame clones, some missing. The table records some 500,000 clones, 85% to 90% of them present only once. Sequencing was performed on peripheral blood. These receptors were collected from a woman in her fifties or sixties with COVID-19, enrolled during active disease.

The CDR3 bases are TGTGCCAGCAGTTACCTGGGCAGGGGGCACACCGGGGAGCTGTTTTTT. It translates to CASSYLGRGHTGELFF. V usage is TRBV6-5 and J usage is TRBJ2-2; 8 bases line up with TRBD1. This CDR3 has 16 residues. Trimming cost V 2 bases and J 3 bases; bases outside gene matches: 5. The germline V gene has CDR1 MNHEY and CDR2 SVGAGI.

The chain couples TRBV7-9 to TRBJ2-7, with 7 bases identical to TRBD2. This CDR3 comprises 15 residues. Germline V gene sequence: CDR1 SEHNR, CDR2 FQNEAQ (reference sequence). Unmatched junction bases numbered 8, after V lost 4 bases and J lost 2 bases. The CDR3 sequence: CASSSTSPNPYEQYF. Here the CDR3 DNA reads TGTGCCAGCAGCTCGACTAGCCCAAATCCCTACGAGCAGTACTTC.

The V call is TRBV7-9, the J call TRBJ2-1; maybe TRBD1 (5 bases). Between the trimmed V and J ends, which lost 5 bases and 3 bases, there was a span of 17 bases. Germline CDR1 reads SEHNR; CDR2 reads FQNEAQ (reference sequence). CDR3 length equals 16 residues. The CDR3 spells CASSLTLGPSYNEQFF. CDR3 nucleotide sequence: TGTGCCAGCAGCCTTACGCTGGGGCCAAGCTACAATGAGCAGTTCTTC.

The chain has TRBV6-5 and TRBJ2-1; 13 bases agree with TRBD2. V lost 10 bases and J lost 0; bases outside the gene matches: 3. Germline V CDR1 and CDR2: MNHEY, SVGAGI. The CDR3 length is 15 residues. The CDR3 protein is CAILAGGPSYNEQFF. In DNA form, the CDR3 reads TGTGCCATACTAGCGGGGGGGCCCTCCTACAATGAGCAGTTCTTC.

As DNA, the CDR3 is TGCGCCAGCAGTCATCTTAAGGGACAGACCTACGAGCAGTACTTC. Translated, it gives CASSHLKGQTYEQYF. This chain uses TRBV23-1 with TRBJ2-7; 7 bases map to TRBD1. TRBV23-1 falls under the ORF class, with uncertain function. V was pared by 3 bases and J by 2 bases, with 7 bases of the junction left unmatched. CDR3 length: 15 residues.

The chain is built from TRBV7-7 and TRBJ2-7, with D perhaps TRBD2 (6 bases). The CDR3 loop spans 15 amino acids. V lost 6 bases to trimming and J lost 0 bases, with 15 bases between them. Germline-derived CDR1 and CDR2 are SSHAT and FNYEAQ (reference sequence). The CDR3 loop is CASSAGLGGSYEQYF. The CDR3 bases are TGTGCCAGCAGTGCGGGACTTGGGGGCTCCTACGAGCAGTACTTC.

This clone was seen more than once but under ten times. V gene TRBV2 combines with J gene TRBJ2-3, with a weak D call TRBD2 (6 bases). Trimming cost V 11 bases and J 0 bases, with 12 bases left between them. Per germline, CDR1 SNHLY and CDR2 FYNNEI. The CDR3 loop spans 13 amino acids. CDR3: CAVTGLSTDTQYF. DNA for the CDR3: TGTGCCGTCACGGGACTCAGCACAGATACGCAGTATTTT.

The V call is TRBV11-1, the J call TRBJ2-1; 8 bases map to TRBD2. The V and J ends lost 5 bases and 3 bases, in that order; junction bases with no gene match: 3. The CDR3 length is 14 residues. The V gene's germline CDR1 is SGHAT and CDR2 FQDESV (reference sequence). CDR3: CASSPGTSYNEQFF. CDR3 sequence (DNA): TGTGCCAGCAGCCCCGGGACTAGCTACAATGAGCAGTTCTTC.

J is TRBJ2-3 and V is TRBV3-1 (or the pseudogene TRBV3-2); 7 nucleotides align to TRBD2. There are 15 residues in the CDR3. Germline loops: CDR1 LGHDT, CDR2 YNNKEL (reference sequence). Germline trimming cut 1 base from V and 2 bases from J; bases unmatched to any gene: 3. Here the CDR3 DNA reads TGTGCCAGCAGCCAAGGGACTAGTTTCACAGATACGCAGTATTTT. Its translation: CASSQGTSFTDTQYF.

The rearrangement links TRBV11-2 to TRBJ1-5; tentative D call: TRBD1 (5 bases). The germline CDR1 and CDR2 sequences are SGHAT and FQNNGV. The CDR3 extends over 15 amino acids. V lost 5 bases to trimming and J lost 7 bases, with 18 bases between them. This chain's CDR3 is CASSPQGLEEQPQHF. For the CDR3, the DNA is TGTGCCAGCAGCCCCCAGGGCCTGGAAGAACAGCCCCAGCATTTT.

This clone was observed once. CDR3: CASSSGGQGTKLFF. CDR3 bases: TGTGCCAGCAGCTCCGGGGGACAGGGTACTAAACTGTTTTTT. The chain has TRBV11-1 and TRBJ1-4, with 9 bases lining up with TRBD1. Unmatched junction bases numbered 8, after V lost 4 bases and J lost 11 bases. CDR3 length: 14 residues. The germline V gene encodes CDR1 SGHAT and CDR2 FQDESV (reference sequence).

The chain joins TRBV5-1 to TRBJ2-6; 9 bases map to TRBD1. From germline, CDR1 is SGHRS and CDR2 YFSETQ. V lost 2 bases, J lost 7 bases, and 7 bases stayed unmatched. The CDR3 runs 16 residues. The CDR3 DNA reads as TGCGCCAGCAGCTTCACAGGGGGCGGGAGCGCCAACGTCCTGACTTTC. Translating it yields CASSFTGGGSANVLTF. The complete variable domain, with remaining parts taken from reference TRBV5-1 and TRBJ2-6, reads KAGVTQTPRYLIKTRGQQVTLSCSPISGHRSVSWYQQTPGQGLQFLFEYFSETQRNKGNFPGRFSGRQFSNSRSEMNVSTLELGDSALYLCASSFTGGGSANVLTFGAGSRLTVL.

V gene TRBV9 combines with J gene TRBJ2-7; 10 bases fit TRBD1. Trimming cost V 4 bases and J 7 bases; bases outside gene matches: 8. Germline CDR1 SGDLS, CDR2 YYNGEE. The CDR3 runs 14 residues. CDR3 sequence (DNA): TGTGCCAGCAGCAGAGAAGGGACAGGGGATGAGCAGTACTTC. It encodes CASSREGTGDEQYF.

This clone occurred once. This chain connects TRBV19 to TRBJ2-2, with a weak D call TRBD1 (6 bases). Germline V gene lookup returns CDR1 LNHDA and CDR2 SQIVND (reference sequence). The CDR3 totals 14 residues. V dropped 7 bases and J dropped 7 bases, with 16 bases sitting between them. DNA for the CDR3: TGTGCCAGTAAGGGGCAGGGGCTAGGCGGGGAGCTGTTTTTT. Protein sequence: CASKGQGLGGELFF.

This chain links TRBV7-6 with TRBJ2-3; TRBD1 might be the D (6 bases). V gave up 3 bases and J gave up 0 bases, with 10 bases separating them. The germline V gene has CDR1 SGHVS and CDR2 FNYEAQ. This CDR3 has 15 residues. In nucleotides, the CDR3 is TGTGCCAGCAGCTTGGGACACCAGAGCACAGATACGCAGTATTTT. This encodes CASSLGHQSTDTQYF.

The genes are TRBV30 and TRBJ1-1, with TRBD1 matching over 7 bases. Germline values: CDR1 GTSNPN, CDR2 SVGIG (reference sequence). This CDR3 region has 14 residues. V gave up 2 bases and J gave up 0 bases; unmatched junction bases: 3. CDR3 DNA sequence: TGTGCCTGGAGTCTGGACAGGTTGAACACTGAAGCTTTCTTT. This gives the protein CAWSLDRLNTEAFF.

The rearrangement joins TRBV28 to TRBJ1-2, with a possible D match to TRBD1 (6 bases). This CDR3 region has 14 residues. V was pared by 3 bases and J by 8 bases, with 16 bases between. Per the germline V gene, CDR1 is MDHEN and CDR2 is SYDVKM. The CDR3 protein is CASSFSDRPQGYTF. As DNA, the CDR3 is TGTGCCAGCAGTTTCTCTGACAGGCCCCAGGGCTACACCTTC.

CDR3 nucleotides: TGTGCCAGCAGCTTGGAGGGGAACACTGAAGCTTTCTTT. It codes for CASSLEGNTEAFF. The V and J genes are TRBV7-6 and TRBJ1-1; D unresolved. The germline CDR1 and CDR2 sequences are SGHVS and FNYEAQ. The CDR3 covers 13 residues. The V end lost 3 bases, the J end lost 1 base, and 6 bases lay between the germline ends.

V is TRBV5-1 and J is TRBJ1-4; TRBD1 matches 8 bases. This CDR3 region has 13 residues. Germline V gives CDR1 SGHRS, CDR2 YFSETQ. V shed 7 bases, J shed 8 bases, and the junction held 7 bases outside the gene matches. CDR3: CASSRQGQEKLFF. The DNA for the CDR3 is TGCGCCAGCTCTAGACAGGGGCAAGAAAAACTGTTTTTT. Supplemented by reference TRBV5-1 and TRBJ1-4, the full variable domain reads KAGVTQTPRYLIKTRGQQVTLSCSPISGHRSVSWYQQTPGQGLQFLFEYFSETQRNKGNFPGRFSGRQFSNSRSEMNVSTLELGDSALYLCASSRQGQEKLFFGSGTQLSVL.

This clone was counted a few times. The chain uses TRBV3-1 (or the pseudogene TRBV3-2) and TRBJ1-1; D is uncertain. The V end was cut by 4 bases, the J end by 7 bases, with 13 bases between. The CDR3 covers 13 residues. CDR1 and CDR2 (germline): LGHDT, YNNKEL (reference sequence). CDR3 in amino acids: CASSLTRSGEAFF. CDR3 DNA sequence: TGTGCCAGCAGCCTTACACGGTCGGGTGAAGCTTTCTTT.

V is TRBV11-2 and J is TRBJ2-7; possibly TRBD1 for D (6 bases). Germline loops: CDR1 SGHAT, CDR2 FQNNGV. The CDR3 totals 15 residues. V was pared by 4 bases and J by 2 bases, with 15 bases between. CDR3 DNA sequence: TGTGCCAGCAGCTCGAAATTCAGGGGCGCCTACGAGCAGTACTTC. Its translation: CASSSKFRGAYEQYF.

J is TRBJ2-7 and V is TRBV27; TRBD1 is a possible D gene (6 bases). Germline-derived CDR1 and CDR2 are MNHEY and SMNVEV (reference sequence). Trimming took 6 bases from V and 2 from J, leaving 17 bases between them. This CDR3 is 15 amino acids long. The CDR3 DNA reads TGTGCCAGCAGAAACCCAAACCGGGACACCTACGAGCAGTACTTC. This gives the protein CASRNPNRDTYEQYF.

This chain joins TRBV3-1 (or the pseudogene TRBV3-2) and TRBJ2-1; TRBD1 might be the D (6 bases). The germline gives CDR1 LGHDT, CDR2 YNNKEL (reference sequence). The V gene lost 0 bases and the J gene lost 6 bases, with 9 bases spanning the gap. The CDR3 has 14 residues. The CDR3 nucleotides are TGTGCCAGCAGCCAAGAGGGACATAGCAATGAGCAGTTCTTC. Protein product: CASSQEGHSNEQFF.

J is TRBJ1-1 and V is TRBV5-1, with D possibly matching TRBD1 (5 bases). Germline V gene data show CDR1 as SGHRS and CDR2 as YFSETQ. V dropped 0 bases and J dropped 5 bases, with 11 bases sitting between them. The CDR3 contains 14 residues. As DNA, the CDR3 is TGCGCCAGCAGCTTGGGCGGAGGGGTAACTGAAGCTTTCTTT. It yields the protein CASSLGGGVTEAFF.

A note on this clone: A junction end diverges from the germline sequence, so it may reflect a read error. V is TRBV6-1 and J is TRBJ1-4; maybe TRBD1 (5 bases). CDR3 length: 12 amino acids. The germline CDR1 and CDR2 sequences are MNHNS and SASEGT. The CDR3 loop is CASSETGGFKGF. The CDR3 DNA reads as TGTGCCAGCAGTGAAACAGGAGGGTTTAAAGGATTT.